Presented here are 6 T cell receptor beta chains from one specimen sequenced in a study of cytomegalovirus exposure and HLA in healthy donors. PCR primers comprised 60 Vbeta and 13 Jbeta primers. Assay: immunoSEQ multiplex PCR; the TCRdb copy retains only in-frame clones and omits some. The sample has 150,000 to 200,000 clones; more than 80% are singletons. Sequenced material: PBMCs. The receptor source for this set is a young woman in good health and CMV-seronegative.

V and J are TRBV29-1 and TRBJ1-2; 10 positions agree with TRBD1. This CDR3 is built from 14 residues. Germline V gene data show CDR1 as SQVTM and CDR2 as ANQGSEA. With 3 bases clipped from V and 10 bases from J, the junction kept 11 bases outside the gene matches. CDR3 DNA: TGCAGCGTTGACCTAGGACAGGGGGTGGAAGTCTACACCTTC. It codes for CSVDLGQGVEVYTF.

This clone was observed a handful of times. The V call is TRBV7-9, the J call TRBJ2-2, with 9 positions matching TRBD2. V was pared by 0 bases and J by 6 bases, with 5 bases of the junction left unmatched. Germline assignment: CDR1 SEHNR and CDR2 FQNEAQ (reference sequence). CDR3 size: 16 residues. In DNA, the CDR3 is TGTGCCAGCAGCTTAGCCGGCGGGAGGGCCTCCGGGGAGCTGTTTTTT. This translates into CASSLAGGRASGELFF.

The chain is built from TRBV5-1 and TRBJ2-7; D ambiguous. Germline-derived CDR1 and CDR2 are SGHRS and YFSETQ. Trimming pared 5 bases from V and 6 bases from J, leaving 18 bases between. CDR3 length: 14 residues. The CDR3 reads CASSTMVEKPEQYF. The CDR3 coding sequence is TGCGCCAGCAGTACCATGGTCGAGAAACCCGAGCAGTACTTC.

This chain connects TRBV7-6 to TRBJ1-1; the D gene is possibly TRBD1 (5 bases). V was cut by 5 bases and J by 1 base, with 11 bases left in between. This CDR3 has 14 amino acids. Germline V gives CDR1 SGHVS, CDR2 FNYEAQ. The CDR3 sequence is CASSPRGGNTEAFF. CDR3 bases: TGTGCCAGCAGCCCCCGGGGGGGGAACACTGAAGCTTTCTTT.

This clone was observed once. The J gene is TRBJ2-7, the V gene TRBV18, with D possibly being TRBD2 (6 bases). Germline assignment: CDR1 KGHSH and CDR2 LQKENI. Trimming took off 3 bases at V and 2 bases at J, with 11 bases between the two ends. CDR3 length equals 14 residues. DNA of the CDR3: TGTGCCAGCTCACCCCCCGGGAGTCCCTACGAGCAGTACTTC. Translation gives CASSPPGSPYEQYF.

V gene TRBV29-1 combines with J gene TRBJ2-3; D gene ambiguous. The germline V gene encodes CDR1 SQVTM and CDR2 ANQGSEA. V was trimmed by 2 bases and J by 3 bases, leaving 15 bases between them. The CDR3 contains 15 residues. Here the CDR3 reads CSVEMTLSGTDTQYF. CDR3 coding DNA: TGCAGCGTTGAAATGACCCTATCCGGGACAGATACGCAGTATTTT.